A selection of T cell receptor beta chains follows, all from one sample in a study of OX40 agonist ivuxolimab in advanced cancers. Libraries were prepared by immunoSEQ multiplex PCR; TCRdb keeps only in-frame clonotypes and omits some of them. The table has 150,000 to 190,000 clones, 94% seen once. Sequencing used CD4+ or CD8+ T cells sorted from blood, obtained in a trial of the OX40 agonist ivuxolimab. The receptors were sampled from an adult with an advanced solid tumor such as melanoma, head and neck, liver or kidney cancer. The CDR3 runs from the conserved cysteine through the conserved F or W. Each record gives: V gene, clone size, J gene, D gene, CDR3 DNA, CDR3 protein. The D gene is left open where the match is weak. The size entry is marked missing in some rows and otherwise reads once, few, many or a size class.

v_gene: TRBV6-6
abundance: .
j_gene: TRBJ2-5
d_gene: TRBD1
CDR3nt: TGTGCCAGCAGTCTACAGGGGGCTCGGGAGACCCAGTACTTC
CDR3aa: CASSLQGARETQYF

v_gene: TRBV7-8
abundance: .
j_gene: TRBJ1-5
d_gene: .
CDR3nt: TGTGCCAGCAGCTTAGAAGCCAGGAACAATCAGCCCCAGCATTTT
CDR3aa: CASSLEARNNQPQHF

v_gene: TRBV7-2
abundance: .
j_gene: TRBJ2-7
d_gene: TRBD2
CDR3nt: TGTGCCAGCAGCTCTCGGCCAGCCCTAGCGGGAGGGCCCCACGAGCAGTACTTC
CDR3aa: CASSSRPALAGGPHEQYF

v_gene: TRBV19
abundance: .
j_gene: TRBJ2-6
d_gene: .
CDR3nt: TGTGCCAGTAGTATTCGTGGGCGCTCTGGGGCCAACGTCCTGACTTTC
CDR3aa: CASSIRGRSGANVLTF

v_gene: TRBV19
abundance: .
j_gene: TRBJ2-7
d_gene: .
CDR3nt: TGTGCCAGTAGTATGACCGCGGGGAGACCCTACGAGCAGTACTTC
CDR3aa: CASSMTAGRPYEQYF

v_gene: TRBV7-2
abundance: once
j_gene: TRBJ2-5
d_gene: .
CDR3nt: TGTGCCAGCAGCTTAGCGGCAGGGTACAGAGAGACCCAGTACTTC
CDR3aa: CASSLAAGYRETQYF

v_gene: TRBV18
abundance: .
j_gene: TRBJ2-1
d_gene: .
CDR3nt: TGTGCCAGCTCACCTTCCACCCCGAGCTCCTACAATGAGCAGTTCTTC
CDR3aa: CASSPSTPSSYNEQFF

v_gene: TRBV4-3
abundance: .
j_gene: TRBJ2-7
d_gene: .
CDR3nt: TGCGCCAGCAGCCAGCACGGAGGGGGACTCTCCGAGCAGTACTTC
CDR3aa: CASSQHGGGLSEQYF

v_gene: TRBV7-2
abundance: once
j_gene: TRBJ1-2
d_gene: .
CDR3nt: TGTGCCAGCAGCCCCGACCGATCGAATCGGGGCTACACCTTC
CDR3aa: CASSPDRSNRGYTF

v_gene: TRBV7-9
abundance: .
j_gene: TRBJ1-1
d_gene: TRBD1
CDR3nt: TGTGCCAGCAACAGACAGGGTGCGGACACTGAAGCTTTCTTT
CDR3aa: CASNRQGADTEAFF

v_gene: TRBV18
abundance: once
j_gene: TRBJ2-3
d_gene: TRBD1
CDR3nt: TGTGCCAGCTCACCACCGAACAGGGGTTACGATACGCAGTATTTT
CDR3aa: CASSPPNRGYDTQYF

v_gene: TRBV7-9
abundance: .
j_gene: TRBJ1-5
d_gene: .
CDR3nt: TGTGCCAGCAGCTTAGCGGGGAGTCAGCCCCAGCATTTT
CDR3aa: CASSLAGSQPQHF

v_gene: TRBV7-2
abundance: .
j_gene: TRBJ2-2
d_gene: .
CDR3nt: TGTGCCAGCAGCCGAGGGGGAAGCACCGGGGAGCTGTTTTTT
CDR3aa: CASSRGGSTGELFF